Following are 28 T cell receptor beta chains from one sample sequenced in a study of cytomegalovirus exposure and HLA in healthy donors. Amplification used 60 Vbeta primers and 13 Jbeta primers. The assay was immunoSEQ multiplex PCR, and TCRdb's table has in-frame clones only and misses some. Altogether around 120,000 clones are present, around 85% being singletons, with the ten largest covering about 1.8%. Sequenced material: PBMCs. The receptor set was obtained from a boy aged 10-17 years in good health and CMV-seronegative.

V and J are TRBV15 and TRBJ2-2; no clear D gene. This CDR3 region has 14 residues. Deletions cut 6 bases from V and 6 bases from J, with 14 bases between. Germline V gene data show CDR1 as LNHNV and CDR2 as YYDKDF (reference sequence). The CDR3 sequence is CATSLRFEAGELFF. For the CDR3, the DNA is TGTGCCACCAGTCTACGGTTTGAGGCCGGGGAGCTGTTTTTT.

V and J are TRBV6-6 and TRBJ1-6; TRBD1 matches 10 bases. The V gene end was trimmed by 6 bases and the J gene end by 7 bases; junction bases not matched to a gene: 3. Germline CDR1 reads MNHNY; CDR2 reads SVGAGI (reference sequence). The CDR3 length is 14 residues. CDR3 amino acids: CASSTGQGNSPLHF. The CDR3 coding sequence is TGTGCCAGCAGCACGGGACAGGGGAATTCACCCCTCCACTTT.

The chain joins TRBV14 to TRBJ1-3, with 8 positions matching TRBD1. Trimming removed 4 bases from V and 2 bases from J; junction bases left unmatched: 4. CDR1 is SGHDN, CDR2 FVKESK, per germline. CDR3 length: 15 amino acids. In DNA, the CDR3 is TGTGCCAGCAGCCCCTCGACAGGGGCTGGAAACACCATATATTTT. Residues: CASSPSTGAGNTIYF.

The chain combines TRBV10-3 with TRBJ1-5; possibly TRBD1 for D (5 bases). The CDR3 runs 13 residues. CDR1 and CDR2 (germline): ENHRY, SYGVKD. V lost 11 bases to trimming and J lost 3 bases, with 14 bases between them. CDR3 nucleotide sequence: TGTGCCTCCACCCCAGGGATCAATCAGCCCCAGCATTTT. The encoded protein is CASTPGINQPQHF.

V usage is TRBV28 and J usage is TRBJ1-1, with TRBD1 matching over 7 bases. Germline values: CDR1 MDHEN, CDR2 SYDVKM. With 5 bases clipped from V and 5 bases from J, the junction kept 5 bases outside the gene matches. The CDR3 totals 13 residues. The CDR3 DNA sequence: TGTGCCAGCAGTCTGACAGGGAAAACTGAAGCTTTCTTT. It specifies CASSLTGKTEAFF.

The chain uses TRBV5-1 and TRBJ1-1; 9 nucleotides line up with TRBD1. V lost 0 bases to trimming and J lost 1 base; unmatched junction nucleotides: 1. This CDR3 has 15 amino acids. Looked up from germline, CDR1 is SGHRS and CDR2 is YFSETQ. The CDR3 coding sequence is TGCGCCAGCAGCTTGGGGGGACAGGGGAACACTGAAGCTTTCTTT. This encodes CASSLGGQGNTEAFF.

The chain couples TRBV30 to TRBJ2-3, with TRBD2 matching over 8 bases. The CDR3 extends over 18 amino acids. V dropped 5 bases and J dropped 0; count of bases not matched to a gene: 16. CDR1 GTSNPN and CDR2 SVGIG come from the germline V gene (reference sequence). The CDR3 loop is CAWRSRGPASGSTDTQYF. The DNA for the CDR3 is TGTGCCTGGCGAAGTCGCGGCCCGGCTAGCGGGAGCACAGATACGCAGTATTTT.

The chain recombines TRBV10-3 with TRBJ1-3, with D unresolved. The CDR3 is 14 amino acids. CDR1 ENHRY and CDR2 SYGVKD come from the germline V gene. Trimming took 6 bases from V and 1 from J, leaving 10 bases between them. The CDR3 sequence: CAISPAVSGNTIYF. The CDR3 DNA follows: TGTGCCATCAGCCCGGCGGTATCTGGAAACACCATATATTTT.

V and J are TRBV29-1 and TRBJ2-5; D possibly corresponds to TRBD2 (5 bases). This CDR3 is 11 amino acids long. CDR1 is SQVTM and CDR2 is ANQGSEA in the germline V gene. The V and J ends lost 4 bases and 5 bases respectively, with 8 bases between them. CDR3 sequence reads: CSVGGSETQYF. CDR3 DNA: TGCAGCGTTGGAGGGTCCGAGACCCAGTACTTC.

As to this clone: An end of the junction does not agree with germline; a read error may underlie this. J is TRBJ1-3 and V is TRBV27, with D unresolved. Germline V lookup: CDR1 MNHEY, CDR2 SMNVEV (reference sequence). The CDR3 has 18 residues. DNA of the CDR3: TGTGCCGGCAGTTTCACTTATCCGACTCGTAGCTCTGGAAACACCATATATTTT. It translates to CAGSFTYPTRSSGNTIYF.

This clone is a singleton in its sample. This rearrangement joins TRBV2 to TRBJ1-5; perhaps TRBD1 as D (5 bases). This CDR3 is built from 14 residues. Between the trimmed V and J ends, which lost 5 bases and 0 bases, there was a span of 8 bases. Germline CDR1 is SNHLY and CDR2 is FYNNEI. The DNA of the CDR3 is TGTGCCAGCAGTTCGGGGGGTAGCAATCAGCCCCAGCATTTT. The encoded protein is CASSSGGSNQPQHF.

CDR3 protein: CSASPYSEAFF. The DNA of the CDR3 is TGCAGTGCTAGCCCATACAGTGAAGCTTTCTTT. This chain joins TRBV20-1 and TRBJ1-1; unclear D gene. Trimming cost V 3 bases and J 7 bases, with 9 bases left between them. Germline assignment: CDR1 DFQATT and CDR2 SNEGSKA (reference sequence). This CDR3 region has 11 residues.

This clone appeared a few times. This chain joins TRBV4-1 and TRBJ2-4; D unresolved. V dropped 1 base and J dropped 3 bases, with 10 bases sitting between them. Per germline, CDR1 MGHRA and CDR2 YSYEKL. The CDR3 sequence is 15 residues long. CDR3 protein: CASSQAAASKNIQYF. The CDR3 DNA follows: TGCGCCAGCAGCCAAGCCGCGGCAAGCAAAAACATTCAGTACTTC.

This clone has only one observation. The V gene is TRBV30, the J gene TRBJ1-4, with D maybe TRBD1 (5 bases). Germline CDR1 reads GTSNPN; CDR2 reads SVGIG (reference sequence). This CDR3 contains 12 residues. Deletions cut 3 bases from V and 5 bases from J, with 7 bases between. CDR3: CAWRGANEKLFF. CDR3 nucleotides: TGTGCCTGGAGAGGGGCGAATGAAAAACTGTTTTTT.

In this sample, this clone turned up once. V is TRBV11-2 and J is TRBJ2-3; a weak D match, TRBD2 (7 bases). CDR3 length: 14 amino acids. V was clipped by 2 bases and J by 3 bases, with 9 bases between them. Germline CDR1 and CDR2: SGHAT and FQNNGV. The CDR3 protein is CASSLRGGTDTQYF. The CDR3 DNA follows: TGTGCCAGCAGCTTAAGGGGGGGGACAGATACGCAGTATTTT.

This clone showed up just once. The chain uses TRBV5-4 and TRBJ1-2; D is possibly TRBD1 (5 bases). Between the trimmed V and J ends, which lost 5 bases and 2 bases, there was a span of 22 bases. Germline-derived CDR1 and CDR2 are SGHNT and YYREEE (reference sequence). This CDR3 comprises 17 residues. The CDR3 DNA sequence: TGTGCCAGCAGAATCGGCCCGTTACAGGATTCAAACTATGGCTACACCTTC. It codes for CASRIGPLQDSNYGYTF.

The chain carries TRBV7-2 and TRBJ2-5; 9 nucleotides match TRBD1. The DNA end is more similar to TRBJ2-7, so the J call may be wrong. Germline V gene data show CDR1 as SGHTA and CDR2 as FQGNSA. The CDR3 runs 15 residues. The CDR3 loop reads CASSSRPGQGYEQYF. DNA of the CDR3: TGTGCCAGCAGCTCCCGGCCGGGACAGGGTTACGAGCAGTACTTC.

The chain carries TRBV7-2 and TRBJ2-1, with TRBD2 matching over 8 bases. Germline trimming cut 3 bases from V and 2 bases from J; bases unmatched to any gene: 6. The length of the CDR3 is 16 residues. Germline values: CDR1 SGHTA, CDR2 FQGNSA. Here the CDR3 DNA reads TGTGCCAGCAGCTTGGATAGCGGGAATCCCTACAATGAGCAGTTCTTC. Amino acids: CASSLDSGNPYNEQFF.

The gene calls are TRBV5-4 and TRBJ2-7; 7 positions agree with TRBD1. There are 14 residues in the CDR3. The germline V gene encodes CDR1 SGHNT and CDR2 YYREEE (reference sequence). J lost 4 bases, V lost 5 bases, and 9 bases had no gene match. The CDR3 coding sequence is TGTGCCAGCAGTTCTAGGACAGGCACTTACGAGCAGTACTTC. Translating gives CASSSRTGTYEQYF.

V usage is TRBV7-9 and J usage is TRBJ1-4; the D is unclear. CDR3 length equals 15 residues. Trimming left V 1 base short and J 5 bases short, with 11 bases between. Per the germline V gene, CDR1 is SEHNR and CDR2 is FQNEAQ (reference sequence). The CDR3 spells CASSLGSSENEKLFF. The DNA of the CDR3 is TGTGCCAGCAGCTTAGGGTCCAGTGAAAATGAAAAACTGTTTTTT. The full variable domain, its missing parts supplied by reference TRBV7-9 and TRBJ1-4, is DTGVSQNPRHKITKRGQNVTFRCDPISEHNRLYWYRQTLGQGPEFLTYFQNEAQLEKSRLLSDRFSAERPKGSFSTLEIQRTEQGDSAMYLCASSLGSSENEKLFFGSGTQLSVL.

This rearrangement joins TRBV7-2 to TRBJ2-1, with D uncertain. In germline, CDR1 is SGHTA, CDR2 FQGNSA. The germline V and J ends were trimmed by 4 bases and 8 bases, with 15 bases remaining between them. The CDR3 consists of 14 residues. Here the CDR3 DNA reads TGTGCCAGCAGCTGGGCTACCTCAACCGATGAGCAGTTCTTC. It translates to CASSWATSTDEQFF. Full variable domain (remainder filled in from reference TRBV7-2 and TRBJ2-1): GAGVSQSPSNKVTEKGKDVELRCDPISGHTALYWYRQSLGQGLEFLIYFQGNSAPDKSGLPSDRFSAERTGGSVSTLTIQRTQQEDSAVYLCASSWATSTDEQFFGPGTRLTVL.

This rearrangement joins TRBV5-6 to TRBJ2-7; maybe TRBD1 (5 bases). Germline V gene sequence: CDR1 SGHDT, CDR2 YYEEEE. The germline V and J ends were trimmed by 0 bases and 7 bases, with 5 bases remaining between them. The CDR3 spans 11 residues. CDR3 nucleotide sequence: TGTGCCAGCAGCTTGGAGGGGGAGCAGTACTTC. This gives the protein CASSLEGEQYF.

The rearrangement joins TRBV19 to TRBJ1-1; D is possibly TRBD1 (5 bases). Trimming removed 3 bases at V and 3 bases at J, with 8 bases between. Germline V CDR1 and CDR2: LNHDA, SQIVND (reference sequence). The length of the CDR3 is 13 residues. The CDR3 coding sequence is TGTGCCAGTAGTATTGGGGGGGACACTGAAGCTTTCTTT. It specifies CASSIGGDTEAFF.

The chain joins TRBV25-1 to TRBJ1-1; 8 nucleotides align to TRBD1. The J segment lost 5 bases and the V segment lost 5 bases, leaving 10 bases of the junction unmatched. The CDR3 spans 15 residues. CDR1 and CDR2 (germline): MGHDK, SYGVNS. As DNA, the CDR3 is TGTGCCAGCAGTACCCGGACAGGGTTGAGGACTGAAGCTTTCTTT. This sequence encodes CASSTRTGLRTEAFF.

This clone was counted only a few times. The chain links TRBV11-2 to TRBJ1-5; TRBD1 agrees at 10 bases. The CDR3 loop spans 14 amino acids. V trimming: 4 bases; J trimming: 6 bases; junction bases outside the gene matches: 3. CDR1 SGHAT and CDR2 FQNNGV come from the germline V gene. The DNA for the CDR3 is TGTGCCAGCAGCTCCGGGACAGGGGTTCAGCCCCAGCATTTT. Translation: CASSSGTGVQPQHF.

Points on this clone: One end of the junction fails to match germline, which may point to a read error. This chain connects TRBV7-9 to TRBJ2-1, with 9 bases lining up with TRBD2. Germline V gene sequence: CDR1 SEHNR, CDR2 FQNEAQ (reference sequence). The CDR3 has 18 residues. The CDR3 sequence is CSSSHLGSGRKSYNEQFF. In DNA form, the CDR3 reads TGTTCCAGCAGCCACCTCGGTAGCGGGAGAAAGTCCTACAATGAGCAGTTCTTC. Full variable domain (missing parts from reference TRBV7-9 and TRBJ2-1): DTGVSQNPRHKITKRGQNVTFRCDPISEHNRLYWYRQTLGQGPEFLTYFQNEAQLEKSRLLSDRFSAERPKGSFSTLEIQRTEQGDSAMYLCSSSHLGSGRKSYNEQFFGPGTRLTVL.

CDR3 amino acids: CASSPGDDRNEQFF. CDR3 sequence (DNA): TGCGCCAGCAGTCCGGGGGATGATCGGAATGAGCAGTTCTTC. The chain combines TRBV5-1 with TRBJ2-1; tentative D call: TRBD2 (6 bases). This CDR3 is 14 amino acids long. The V and J ends lost 5 bases and 7 bases respectively, with 16 bases between them. Per the germline V gene, CDR1 is SGHRS and CDR2 is YFSETQ.

The CDR3 sequence is CASSWRVWGRTSSSTDTQYF. CDR3 nucleotide sequence: TGCGCCAGCAGCTGGAGAGTCTGGGGTCGGACTAGCTCTAGCACAGATACGCAGTATTTT. The chain is built from TRBV5-1 and TRBJ2-3; 8 bases map to TRBD2. Germline V CDR1 and CDR2: SGHRS, YFSETQ. The CDR3 length is 20 residues. The J segment lost 0 bases and the V segment lost 3 bases, leaving 18 bases of the junction unmatched.